The present TCR beta chain was sequenced within a study of CD8+CD57+ T cells in acquired aplastic anemia. According to the study, genomic DNA was the template for TCR beta VDJ and CDR3 profiling. TCRdb re-called the reads with MiXCR, one entry per CDR3 protein. The sample lists under 200,000 distinct CDR3 sequences; about 70% were seen once. An expansion of CD8+CD57+ cells by flow cytometry had been shown in patients chosen for sequencing. Germline values: CDR1 LNHDA, CDR2 SQIVND (reference sequence). V shed 7 bases and J shed 3 bases, with 9 bases lying between them. The CDR3 length is 12 residues. This clonotype was obtained from a human donor with aplastic anemia. Sequencing was carried out using sorted CD4+, CD8+, or CD8+CD57+ T cells (not recorded which) from PBMCs. The chain employs TRBV19 and TRBJ1-1, with D unresolved. In nucleotides, the CDR3 is TGTGCCAGTACTACTCGGGACACTGAAGCTTTCTTT. Residues: CASTTRDTEAFF.